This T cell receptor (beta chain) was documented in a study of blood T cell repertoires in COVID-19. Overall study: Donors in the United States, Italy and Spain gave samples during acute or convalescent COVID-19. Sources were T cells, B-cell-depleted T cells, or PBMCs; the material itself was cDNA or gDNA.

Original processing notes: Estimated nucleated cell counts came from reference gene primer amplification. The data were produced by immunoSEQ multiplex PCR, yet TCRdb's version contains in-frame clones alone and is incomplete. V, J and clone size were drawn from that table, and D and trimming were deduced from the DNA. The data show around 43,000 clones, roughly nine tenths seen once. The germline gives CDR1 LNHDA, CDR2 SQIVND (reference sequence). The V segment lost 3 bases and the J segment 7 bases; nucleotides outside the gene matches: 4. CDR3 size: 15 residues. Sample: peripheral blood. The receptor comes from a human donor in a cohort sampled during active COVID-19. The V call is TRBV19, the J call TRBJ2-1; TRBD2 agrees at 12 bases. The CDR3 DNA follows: TGTGCCAGTAGTATTTTTACTAGCGGGAGGAATGAGCAGTTCTTC. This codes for CASSIFTSGRNEQFF.